This T cell receptor (beta chain) was sequenced during a study of cytomegalovirus exposure and HLA in healthy donors (dated by TCRdb to the late 2010s). Turning to the overall study: An earlier analysis of under 600 of the donors reported about 250 Gb of sequence data and 120 million or so unique TCR beta sequences from 150 million to 200 million T cells. An early release that covered roughly 600 HLA-typed donors contained approximately 300 gigabases of sequencing data and 70 million to 100 million unique TCR sequences. Of the roughly 420 genotyped donors, 75% to 85% were placed in the genetic ancestry cluster associated with self-reported Caucasian donors. The aim of the study was to test whether cataloging public T cell receptors could identify signatures of past pathogen exposure. The study profiled the T cell repertoires of hundreds of subjects by immunosequencing and related them to cytomegalovirus serostatus. In addition to the first cohort of several hundred subjects, a separate validation cohort of 130 or so different subjects was used. The study combined high-throughput TCR immunosequencing, statistical association of individual TCRs with disease status, and machine learning to predict cytomegalovirus infection status. A later analysis re-analyzed previously published TCR beta repertoires from about 600 donors and added high-resolution HLA genotyping to study TCR occurrence patterns. Rather than using new phenotypic data, the later analysis identified candidate immune exposures from TCR beta sequences and from how often those sequences occurred across donors. An earlier analysis of approximately 500 of the donors applied high-throughput TCR beta sequencing to assess whether each TCR beta V gene segment acted as functional or pseudogenic. Donor age, sex, ethnicity and CMV serostatus were collected together with the repertoire data. Genome-wide SNP genotypes for about three fifths of the roughly 670 donors were used in a later genetic analysis, which treated that subset as a discovery cohort. All discovery cohort repertoires had been generated using a single sequencing platform. Class I and class II HLA loci were covered by the typing at four-digit resolution. Typing coverage varied by locus: 629-630 donors for A, B, C, DRB1 and DQB1; some 520 for DQA1; approximately 610 for DPA1; under 490 for DPB1. A few DR-DQ haplotypes were treated as single units for association and clustering because of strong linkage in the cohort. Across some 400 genotyped donors of the cohort, an average of approximately 200,000 unique TCR beta nucleotide sequences per donor were sequenced, and 15% to 20% of those sequences were non-productive.

The library was built by means of the immunoSEQ multiplex PCR assay. The multiplex PCR relied on a mix of 60 forward primers for TCR Vbeta segments and 13 reverse primers for TCR Jbeta segments. The CDR3 region of rearranged TCR beta genes was amplified from genomic DNA with a multiplex PCR assay. The Illumina HiSeq System was used to sequence the amplified TCR beta libraries as 87-base-pair reads. The authors processed their data as follows. Across the roughly 700 repertoires, a later analysis counted roughly 84 million unique TCR beta chains, approximately 10 million of which were shared by at least two donors. To remove PCR and sequencing errors, raw reads were error-corrected and collapsed into unique sequences using a nearest-neighbor algorithm that merged closely related sequences. CDR3 sequences were aligned to IMGT reference sequences to assign V, D and J gene segments. For a sequence to be retained, a match of at least six nucleotides to both a V gene segment and a J gene segment was required. Rearrangements were called productive when the CDR3 lacked stop codons and stayed in frame with V and J; all others were non-productive. CDR3 was defined by IMGT convention, running from the second conserved V-encoded cysteine to the conserved J-encoded phenylalanine. Sequences without an unambiguous match to a single V gene segment were excluded from the earlier analysis of about 600 of the donors. An earlier analysis of a few hundred of the donors classified V segments as functional when productive rearrangements were above 56.7% and as segregating when the standard deviation between donors was above 5%. A statistical classification framework was built to diagnose cytomegalovirus status from the catalog of TCR beta chain sequences. In a later analysis, V and J genes were assigned by comparing TCR nucleotide sequences against IMGT/GENE-DB human TR gene sequences. Using the TCRdist pipeline, a later analysis assigned CDR3 sequences along with most-parsimonious VDJ recombination scenarios. A later analysis defined each TCR beta chain by its CDR3 amino acid sequence plus V-gene family, and excluded reads lacking a unique V-gene family. A later analysis removed roughly 590 highly shared, low-generation-probability nucleotide sequences to deal with suspected cross-contamination and a sequencing artifact. For each public chain, a later analysis derived a clonal expansion index from normalized ranks of inferred template counts within each repertoire. In a later analysis, generation probabilities were computed using a VDJ recombination model fitted to out-of-frame rearrangements, and the results were checked against IGoR. In a later analysis, hypergeometric tests were used to score TCR-TCR, TCR-HLA and TCR-CMV co-occurrence, with a repertoire-size bias correction applied to TCR pairs. In a later analysis, false discovery rates were estimated by permuting HLA or CMV assignments 20 times. A later analysis grouped co-occurring TCRs with DBSCAN, adding TCRdist sequence similarity when clustering within HLA-allele-positive subsets. Co-occurrence clustering excluded repertoires with fewer than 30,000 or more than 120,000 public chains, plus five with anomalous nucleotide sharing. Sourced from immuneACCESS, this table was stored by TCRdb with only in-frame sequences that have V and J called. A share of the clones is absent; for the studies checked, an unresolved V gene accounts for under half, and the remainder has no known explanation. The V and J calls and clone size were taken over from that table, and D and trimming were inferred from the DNA. The sample table shows about 110,000 clones, and roughly 80% are seen once. About 4% of the sample rests with the top ten.

This clone was detected a few times. It lacks a known antigen. Per-nucleotide qualities are absent, and no much larger clonotype sits a single base away. Study-wide findings and limitations: V-gene and J-gene trimming of TCR beta chains was associated with a missense DCLRE1C variant in a later genetic analysis, and the association was replicated in an independent cohort. According to a later analysis, most CMV-associated TCR beta chains appeared to be HLA-restricted, and the HLA associations seemed to be driven largely by CMV exposure. A further reported finding was that TCR beta sequences accurately predicted the HLA-A and HLA-B alleles for most subjects in the first cohort. When HLA alleles, especially DR and DQ, strongly co-occurred, attributing TCR associations to individual alleles was difficult. The presence/absence analyses assumed that sequencing depth was roughly uniform across donors, and that assumption may not be true. The only immune exposure information available for the cohort was CMV serostatus. The study gave a list of over 150 TCR beta chains associated with cytomegalovirus. In both the original and validation cohorts, the classifier was reported to diagnose cytomegalovirus status with high specificity and sensitivity. Three of the identified cytomegalovirus-associated TCR beta chains were confirmed in vitro to be specific for cytomegalovirus antigens. This cohort had only TCR beta chains sequenced, and the lack of alpha or paired-chain data limited which features could be detected. According to a later genetic analysis, donors in an Asian-associated ancestry cluster had fewer N-insertions in productive TCRs than the approximately 670-donor mean. An earlier analysis of around 600 of the donors showed that most TCR beta V segments appeared in productive rearrangements either about 87% or about 30% of the time, which broadly matched IMGT annotations. Because the 87-base-pair reads could not distinguish some IMGT-functional V segments, including TRBV6-2 and TRBV6-3, those segments were excluded. Because counts were too low, around 18 rarely observed V segments, including chromosome 9 orphons, were left out of the earlier analysis of approximately 500 of the donors. Several of the top co-occurrence clusters appeared to be linked to parvovirus B19, influenza, CMV and Epstein-Barr virus, according to a later analysis. According to the authors, the approach could potentially be generalized to other disease states and immunological phenotypes. Because HLA typing was unavailable for some donors at each locus, only the typed subset was used in association tests. In a later analysis, 15,000 to 20,000 TCR beta sequences were associated with specific HLA alleles at a false discovery rate of 0.05. The sequencing pipeline was judged likely to have produced a cluster of highly shared sequence variants as a technical artifact. In a later analysis, HLA-associated TCR beta chains showed more clonal expansion and lower generation probabilities than non-associated chains that were equally common. Linkage disequilibrium might explain the correlated functional status among segregating V segments, but an unknown experimental factor could not be excluded. Most TCR sequences were seen in very few donors, while some public TCRs were found in many individuals. A later analysis found that TCR association rates varied across HLA loci, with DRB1 alleles showing the most associated TCRs and HLA-C alleles the fewest.

The cohort comprised 710 or so healthy bone marrow donors. At the time of sampling, all cohort members were nominally healthy, though unrecorded immune exposures were likely present. The donor was CMV seronegative and belonged to the group of 350 or so seronegative cohort members. A peripheral blood sample was provided by each donor, and peripheral blood mononuclear cells were used for TCR beta sequencing. Genomic DNA was extracted from the blood cell samples with the Qiagen DNeasy Blood Extraction Kit. In the germline V gene, CDR1 corresponds to MNHEY and CDR2 to SVGAGI. V loses 5 bases of germline sequence and J loses 7 bases, and the interval between the two ends is 12 bases. The CDR3 numbers 14 residues from cysteine through phenylalanine. CDR3 DNA only is kept here, 42 bases in frame from base 1.

The V and J genes are TRBV6-5 and TRBJ1-6, with the D gene not clear enough to name. Source material: PBMCs. The receptor was derived from a woman in her forties in good health and CMV-seronegative. The CDR3 is CASSDGGENSPLHF. Read as DNA, the sequence is TGTGCCAGCAGTGACGGCGGGGAGAATTCACCCCTCCACTTT.